This TCR beta chain was retrieved from a study of blood T cell repertoires in COVID-19. Study context: In each case, the material was cDNA or gDNA derived from T cells, B-cell-depleted T cells, or PBMCs.

The authors' processing: From reference gene primer amplification, estimates of nucleated cell counts were derived. Sequenced by immunoSEQ multiplex PCR; TCRdb stores in-frame clones only, minus some. V and J calls and clone size are as listed in that table; D and trimming were resolved from the DNA. The sample has about 150,000 clones, 70% to 80% seen once; the top ten hold about 20%. Cohorts were assigned according to the clinical history that participants reported. J lost 9 bases, V lost 0 bases, and 7 bases had no gene match. The CDR3 is 15 amino acids. CDR1 is SGDLS, CDR2 YYNGEE, per germline. This sequence was found in a woman aged 70-85 years in a cohort exposed to, infected with or recovered from COVID-19 (not recorded which). Source material: PBMCs or T cells enriched from blood (not recorded which). V gene TRBV9 combines with J gene TRBJ1-4; 8 bases fit TRBD1. The chain's CDR3 is CASSVDGGQDKKLFF. The CDR3 DNA sequence: TGTGCCAGCAGCGTAGATGGGGGACAGGACAAAAAACTGTTTTTT. Complete variable domain (other parts from reference TRBV9 and TRBJ1-4): DSGVTQTPKHLITATGQRVTLRCSPRSGDLSVYWYQQSLDQGLQFLIQYYNGEERAKGNILERFSAQQFPDLHSELNLSSLELGDSALYFCASSVDGGQDKKLFFGSGTQLSVL.